The 8 T cell receptor beta chains presented below share a single source sample, sequenced in a study of T-cell memory formation after mild COVID-19. TCRdb redid the calling of the 5' RACE reads with MiXCR, one entry per CDR3 protein. This table has 550,000 to 600,000 distinct CDR3 sequences, less than 25% appearing once. The sequenced sample consisted of PBMCs or a T cell subset sorted from them (not recorded which). These receptor sequences come from an adult woman who had mild COVID-19 (a few samples of this study predate the infection). Cell type and time point are not known.

Worth noting for this clonotype: One end of the junction varies from germline; a read error may be responsible. The rearrangement uses TRBV2 and TRBJ2-1, with 10 bases that match TRBD1. The CDR3 sequence is 13 residues long. CDR1 is SNHLY, CDR2 FYNNEI, per germline. The DNA for the CDR3 is TGTGCCAGCAGCTCCGAGGGTGGGACAGGGGATTCCTTC. This sequence encodes CASSSEGGTGDSF.

This clonotype was picked up a small number of times. The chain links TRBV7-2 to TRBJ2-5; D assignment may be TRBD1 or TRBD2 (6 bases each). Germline CDR1 SGHTA, CDR2 FQGNSA. Trimming pared 8 bases from V and 5 bases from J, leaving 18 bases between. This CDR3 is built from 14 residues. CDR3 sequence: CASAYLGGRETQYF. The CDR3 DNA follows: TGTGCCAGCGCCTATTTAGGGGGGCGGGAGACCCAGTACTTC.

This clonotype was observed a few times. The chain is built from TRBV7-9 and TRBJ1-4; no clear D. With 5 bases removed from V and 4 bases from J, the gap between germline ends came to 11 bases. Germline CDR1 SEHNR, CDR2 FQNEAQ (reference sequence). This CDR3 has 14 residues. The CDR3 protein is CASSLGWGNEKLFF. CDR3 in DNA: TGTGCCAGCAGCCTCGGATGGGGTAATGAAAAACTGTTTTTT.

There are many counts of this clonotype. This rearrangement joins TRBV6-4 to TRBJ2-3, with TRBD2 matching over 9 bases. Looked up from germline, CDR1 is MRHNA and CDR2 is SNTAGT. J lost 0 bases, V lost 2 bases, and 3 bases had no gene match. The CDR3 runs 16 residues. The CDR3 loop reads CASSDGREGSTDTQYF. DNA of the CDR3: TGTGCCAGCAGTGACGGGCGGGAGGGGAGCACAGATACGCAGTATTTT.

The sample holds one count of this clonotype. V is TRBV30 and J is TRBJ2-7; D may be TRBD2 (5 bases). Trimming shortened V by 2 bases and J by 5 bases, and 16 bases separated the two germline ends. There are 14 residues in the CDR3. CDR1 and CDR2 (germline): GTSNPN, SVGIG (reference sequence). The DNA for the CDR3 is TGTGCCTGGAGTCATGGAGGTGCCTCGGACGAGCAGTACTTC. Protein: CAWSHGGASDEQYF.

In its sample, this clonotype was seen a few times. The chain couples TRBV7-9 to TRBJ2-5; no definite D call. Deletions cut 0 bases from V and 2 bases from J, with 10 bases between. CDR3 length: 15 residues. Germline CDR1 is SEHNR and CDR2 is FQNEAQ (reference sequence). The CDR3 region is CASSLAEGKQETQYF. The CDR3 DNA sequence: TGTGCCAGCAGCTTAGCGGAAGGGAAACAAGAGACCCAGTACTTC.

This clonotype came up a few times. The chain carries TRBV4-1 and TRBJ2-3; no reliable D call. CDR3 length: 15 residues. The ends were cut back, 3 bases at V and 6 bases at J, with 16 bases in the middle. The germline gives CDR1 MGHRA, CDR2 YSYEKL. The CDR3 loop reads CASSQTRAPTDTQYF. The CDR3 DNA is TGCGCCAGCAGCCAGACCCGGGCCCCCACGGATACGCAGTATTTT.

This clonotype occurred a few times. CDR3 nucleotides: TGTGCCAGCAGCCCGCTGTTGGAGGGCCAGTACAATGAGCAGTTCTTC. Protein: CASSPLLEGQYNEQFF. This chain uses TRBV5-6 with TRBJ2-1, with D possibly matching TRBD2 (6 bases). Deletions cut 4 bases from V and 4 bases from J, with 18 bases between. The CDR3 contains 16 residues. The germline V gene has CDR1 SGHDT and CDR2 YYEEEE. Together with reference TRBV5-6 and TRBJ2-1, the CDR3 gives the full variable domain: DAGVTQSPTHLIKTRGQQVTLRCSPKSGHDTVSWYQQALGQGPQFIFQYYEEEERQRGNFPDRFSGHQFPNYSSELNVNALLLGDSALYLCASSPLLEGQYNEQFFGPGTRLTVL.